The 25 T cell receptor beta chains given below trace back to one sample, sequenced in a study of human T cells and chemical hapten exposure listed by TCRdb under 2021. The time point label of this sample denotes: patch test 1, 2 weeks after DPC sensitization. Taken with the paper, the label for treatment or condition translates to: therapeutic diphenylcyclopropenone sensitization with weekly scalp DPC. Receptor amplification or capture employed RACE. These reads were obtained on a NextSeq 500. In-frame beta chains were kept once TCRdb had trimmed the public reads at Q25 with fastp and called clones with MiXCR. Merged by CDR3 protein, the rows form single entries marked with the most common genes and DNA. This sample has about 120,000 distinct CDR3 sequences in its table, and about 12% of those were observed once. The top ten hold 1.1% to 1.5% of the sample. The sample consisted of whole blood, taken in connection with sensitization to the hapten diphenylcyclopropenone (DPC). These receptors all come from a woman aged 45-59 years with alopecia areata. Some clones in this sample may be carry-over from other donors' samples.

This clonotype occurred a few times. This CDR3 is CSARGAGGNNSPLHF. CDR3 DNA sequence: TGCAGTGCTAGAGGGGCAGGAGGGAATAATTCACCCCTCCACTTT. V gene TRBV20-1 combines with J gene TRBJ1-6; D not resolved. The CDR3 has 15 amino acids. With 1 base removed from V and 5 bases from J, the gap between germline ends came to 12 bases. CDR1 is DFQATT and CDR2 is SNEGSKA in the germline V gene (reference sequence).

The chain is built from TRBV5-1 and TRBJ1-5; 8 nucleotides align to TRBD1. The CDR3 runs to 15 residues. The V gene's germline CDR1 is SGHRS and CDR2 YFSETQ. J was trimmed by 6 bases and V by 4 bases; bases with no gene match: 9. CDR3 loop: CASSPGQGEGQPQHF. Written as DNA, the CDR3 is TGCGCCAGCAGCCCAGGACAGGGAGAAGGTCAGCCCCAGCATTTT.

In this sample, this clonotype turned up a few times. This chain uses TRBV29-1 with TRBJ2-7, with D perhaps TRBD1 or TRBD2 (6 bases each). CDR1 is SQVTM and CDR2 is ANQGSEA in the germline V gene. This CDR3 spans 11 amino acids. V dropped 3 bases and J dropped 7 bases, with 10 bases sitting between them. CDR3 in DNA: TGCAGCGTTGATAAGGGGGGTGAGCAGTACTTC. Translating it yields CSVDKGGEQYF.

This clonotype was picked up a small number of times. The chain has TRBV28 and TRBJ1-4, with D perhaps matching TRBD1 (6 bases). The germline V and J ends were trimmed by 9 bases and 4 bases, with 15 bases remaining between them. The CDR3 contains 14 residues. CDR1 and CDR2 (germline): MDHEN, SYDVKM. CDR3 nucleotide sequence: TGTGCCAGTGCAACAGGGCTCGGTAATGAAAAACTGTTTTTT. Translation: CASATGLGNEKLFF.

Ten or more counts support this clonotype. This sequence joins TRBV28 and TRBJ2-6; D remains unclear. V was trimmed by 8 bases and J by 0 bases, leaving 5 bases between them. Germline CDR1 reads MDHEN; CDR2 reads SYDVKM. The CDR3 spans 13 residues. CDR3 amino acids: CASSDSGANVLTF. The CDR3 DNA follows: TGTGCCAGCTCAGACTCTGGGGCCAACGTCCTGACTTTC.

This clonotype showed up just a few times. The chain recombines TRBV3-1 with TRBJ2-2; D call uncertain. The germline V gene has CDR1 LGHDT and CDR2 YNNKEL (reference sequence). Trimming stripped 2 bases from V and 5 bases from J, with 3 bases between. The CDR3 runs to 12 residues. The CDR3: CASSQSTGELFF. CDR3 DNA sequence: TGTGCCAGCAGCCAATCAACCGGGGAGCTGTTTTTT. Together with reference TRBV3-1 and TRBJ2-2, the CDR3 gives the full variable domain: DTAVSQTPKYLVTQMGNDKSIKCEQNLGHDTMYWYKQDSKKFLKIMFSYNNKELIINETVPNRFSPKSPDKAHLNLHINSLELGDSAVYFCASSQSTGELFFGEGSRLTVL.

The table lists this clonotype with a few counts. This rearrangement joins TRBV10-2 to TRBJ1-1; D not certain. This CDR3 has 14 amino acids. Germline V CDR1 and CDR2: WSHSY, SAAADI. Trimming stripped 6 bases from V and 0 bases from J, with 11 bases between. CDR3 amino acids: CASRTGLMNTEAFF. CDR3 coding DNA: TGCGCCAGCAGGACCGGGCTCATGAACACTGAAGCTTTCTTT.

A word on this clonotype: This may be a read error: a much more frequent sequence differs by one nucleotide. V gene TRBV28 combines with J gene TRBJ2-1; 8 bases map to TRBD1. The CDR3 is 15 amino acids. J was trimmed by 9 bases and V by 9 bases; bases with no gene match: 16. Germline values: CDR1 MDHEN, CDR2 SYDVKM. The CDR3 nucleotides are TGTGCCAGGAGTCCAAGACAGGGGCGCCGAATTGAGCAGTTCTTC. The encoded protein is CARSPRQGRRIEQFF. Drawing the rest from reference TRBV28 and TRBJ2-1, the complete variable domain is DVKVTQSSRYLVKRTGEKVFLECVQDMDHENMFWYRQDPGLGLRLIYFSYDVKMKEKGDIPEGYSVSREKKERFSLILESASTNQTSMYLCARSPRQGRRIEQFFGPGTRLTVL.

This clonotype occurred many times. V usage is TRBV6-2 or TRBV6-3 and J usage is TRBJ1-1; D unclear. The ends were cut back, 10 bases at V and 5 bases at J, with 17 bases in the middle. The CDR3 is made up of 13 amino acids. The germline CDR1 and CDR2 sequences are MNHEY and SVGEGT. The CDR3: CATQLSLQTEAFF. The CDR3 nucleotides are TGTGCCACCCAGTTATCCCTCCAGACTGAAGCTTTCTTT.

The sample holds a few counts of this clonotype. The chain links TRBV20-1 to TRBJ2-7; 9 bases agree with TRBD1. The CDR3 covers 18 residues. Germline V gene sequence: CDR1 DFQATT, CDR2 SNEGSKA (reference sequence). Germline trimming cut 1 base from V and 4 bases from J; bases unmatched to any gene: 17. This CDR3 is CSARGRDRATRIGYEQYF. The CDR3 coding sequence is TGCAGTGCTAGAGGTCGGGACAGGGCTACGAGAATTGGTTACGAGCAGTACTTC.

The rearrangement links TRBV3-1 to TRBJ1-3, with 11 bases that match TRBD1. The V gene end was trimmed by 4 bases and the J gene end by 1 base; junction bases not matched to a gene: 9. This CDR3 has 18 amino acids. Germline CDR1 LGHDT, CDR2 YNNKEL (reference sequence). CDR3 DNA sequence: TGTGCCAGCAGCCGGACCGGGACAGGGGGGGTATCTGGAAACACCATATATTTT. Amino acids: CASSRTGTGGVSGNTIYF.

This chain uses TRBV7-2 with TRBJ1-2; no reliable D call. Germline loops: CDR1 SGHTA, CDR2 FQGNSA. This CDR3 is built from 13 residues. V shed 5 bases and J shed 4 bases, with 11 bases lying between them. The DNA for the CDR3 is TGTGCCAGCAGCCAGGACGTCCTCTATGGCTACACCTTC. Its translation is CASSQDVLYGYTF.

This clonotype was seen ten or more times. V is TRBV28 and J is TRBJ1-3, with 9 positions matching TRBD1. The V gene's germline CDR1 is MDHEN and CDR2 SYDVKM. This CDR3 is built from 15 residues. The trim removed 5 bases at V and 2 bases at J, leaving 4 bases unmatched. CDR3 loop: CASSPRTGAGNTIYF. For the CDR3, the DNA is TGTGCCAGCAGTCCAAGGACAGGGGCTGGAAACACCATATATTTT.

This chain uses TRBV5-1 with TRBJ1-5, with TRBD1 matching over 8 bases. The length of the CDR3 is 14 residues. The germline V gene has CDR1 SGHRS and CDR2 YFSETQ. J gave up 5 bases and V 4 bases, and 5 bases lay outside the gene matches. The DNA of the CDR3 is TGCGCCAGCAGCGCAAACAGGGGGGATCAGCCCCAGCATTTT. Its protein product is CASSANRGDQPQHF. The full variable domain, with the rest looked up from reference TRBV5-1 and TRBJ1-5, is KAGVTQTPRYLIKTRGQQVTLSCSPISGHRSVSWYQQTPGQGLQFLFEYFSETQRNKGNFPGRFSGRQFSNSRSEMNVSTLELGDSALYLCASSANRGDQPQHFGDGTRLSIL.

The CDR3 here is CASRTAEDAYQPQHF. CDR3 in DNA: TGTGCCAGCAGGACCGCAGAGGATGCCTATCAGCCCCAGCATTTT. The rearrangement joins TRBV28 to TRBJ1-5, with no clear D. V was pared by 6 bases and J by 5 bases, with 17 bases between. The CDR3 consists of 15 residues. In germline, CDR1 is MDHEN, CDR2 SYDVKM.

This clonotype was recorded at least ten times. The rearrangement joins TRBV20-1 to TRBJ1-3, with 7 bases identical to TRBD1. This CDR3 is 18 amino acids long. The V and J ends lost 6 bases and 4 bases, in that order; junction bases with no gene match: 21. Germline CDR1 reads DFQATT; CDR2 reads SNEGSKA (reference sequence). The CDR3 DNA is TGCAGTGCCACCGACAGGGTAAAGAAGTGGGTGTCGGGAAACACCATATATTTT. Its protein is CSATDRVKKWVSGNTIYF.

This clonotype was recorded at least ten times. The chain is built from TRBV18 and TRBJ2-7, with a tentative D call TRBD2 (6 bases). Germline V lookup: CDR1 KGHSH, CDR2 LQKENI. V lost 2 bases and J 6 bases, leaving 11 bases between the germline ends. The CDR3 is 13 residues long. The CDR3 loop reads CASSPAGSAEQYF. The CDR3, as DNA: TGTGCCAGCTCACCAGCGGGGTCTGCCGAGCAGTACTTC. Full variable domain (remainder filled in from reference TRBV18 and TRBJ2-7): NAGVMQNPRHLVRRRGQEARLRCSPMKGHSHVYWYRQLPEEGLKFMVYLQKENIIDESGMPKERFSAEFPKEGPSILRIQQVVRGDSAAYFCASSPAGSAEQYFGPGTRLTVT.

The V gene is TRBV2, the J gene TRBJ1-2, with 7 bases aligning to TRBD1. V shed 6 bases and J 7 bases; nucleotides not matched to a gene: 11. The CDR3 totals 14 residues. Germline V gene data show CDR1 as SNHLY and CDR2 as FYNNEI. The CDR3 DNA sequence: TGTGCCAGCAGGACCCCGGAGGGGGCGGCTGGCTACACCTTC. This sequence encodes CASRTPEGAAGYTF.

This clonotype showed up just a few times. The V call is TRBV28, the J call TRBJ2-5; the match to TRBD2 covers 7 bases. Trimming cost V 8 bases and J 0 bases; bases outside gene matches: 6. The CDR3 runs to 14 residues. From germline, CDR1 is MDHEN and CDR2 SYDVKM. CDR3 coding DNA: TGTGCCAGCCGGACTAGAGATTACCAAGAGACCCAGTACTTC. It yields the protein CASRTRDYQETQYF.

This clonotype was counted a few times. A much larger clone is a single base away; this may be a read error. The chain has TRBV12-3 or TRBV12-4 and TRBJ2-5; 7 bases are shared with TRBD1. The CDR3 consists of 13 residues. Trimming took 6 bases from V and 2 from J; bases not matched to a gene: 3. The CDR3 bases are TGTGCCAGCAGGAGGGACAGTCAAGAGACCCAGTACTTC. Translating it yields CASRRDSQETQYF.

V usage is TRBV6-5 and J usage is TRBJ2-1; 10 bases are shared with TRBD2. The CDR3 runs to 15 residues. In germline, CDR1 is MNHEY, CDR2 SVGAGI. V lost 5 bases and J lost 4; bases outside the gene matches: 5. In nucleotides, the CDR3 is TGTGCCAGCAGTACCGCTAGCGGGGGTTACAATGAGCAGTTCTTC. Protein: CASSTASGGYNEQFF.

In this sample, this clonotype turned up many times. The chain carries TRBV20-1 and TRBJ1-3, with 7 bases matching TRBD1. The J segment lost 2 bases and the V segment lost 6 bases, leaving 13 bases of the junction unmatched. The CDR3 is made up of 16 amino acids. CDR1 is DFQATT, CDR2 SNEGSKA, per germline (reference sequence). For the CDR3, the DNA is TGCAGTGCAACCTATAGTGGGACAGTTCCTGGAAACACCATATATTTT. Translating it yields CSATYSGTVPGNTIYF.

This clonotype was picked up a small number of times. The J gene is TRBJ2-5, the V gene TRBV2, with D unclear. The ends were cut back, 6 bases at V and 2 bases at J, with 10 bases in the middle. The CDR3 contains 13 residues. The germline gives CDR1 SNHLY, CDR2 FYNNEI. CDR3 loop: CASRWHPQETQYF. CDR3 DNA: TGTGCCAGCAGATGGCACCCTCAAGAGACCCAGTACTTC.

This clonotype has only a few counts. The V gene is TRBV12-3 or TRBV12-4, the J gene TRBJ1-6; weak D call: TRBD1 (6 bases). The CDR3 consists of 14 residues. The V end was cut by 5 bases, the J end by 10 bases, with 15 bases between. Here the CDR3 DNA reads TGTGCCAGCAGTCCCTCCAGGGGATTATCACCCCTCCACTTT. Translation: CASSPSRGLSPLHF.

This clonotype was detected only a few times. The rearrangement links TRBV5-1 to TRBJ2-7; D is uncertain. Trimming took 4 bases from V and 3 from J, leaving 23 bases between them. This CDR3 spans 17 amino acids. The germline CDR1 and CDR2 sequences are SGHRS and YFSETQ. The CDR3 DNA sequence: TGCGCCAGCAGCAGATACTACAGTGATCAAGCAGACTACGAGCAGTACTTC. Residues: CASSRYYSDQADYEQYF.